Included here is one T cell receptor beta chain sequence, with context. What it recognizes is unknown. These donors counted as nominally healthy when sampled, but unrecorded immune exposures were likely. Trimming took 7 bases from V and 2 from J, leaving 11 bases between them. This CDR3 comprises 12 residues. Germline lookup yields CDR1 SQVTM and CDR2 ANQGSEA. The sample is drawn from a study of cytomegalovirus exposure and HLA in healthy donors. Whole-study findings and limits: Common viral pathogens (according to a later analysis) appeared linked to several of the most significant clusters. Further analysis, carried out later, found HLA-associated TCR beta chains more clonally expanded than equally common other chains. Sequencing artifact likely explains a cluster of highly shared sequence variants.

PCR employed 60 Vbeta and 13 Jbeta primers. TCRdb's copy holds only in-frame clones and misses some; the assay was immunoSEQ multiplex PCR. The repertoire includes some 110,000 clones, roughly two thirds of them detected once, and approximately 2.8% sits in the top ten. The chain recombines TRBV29-1 with TRBJ1-1; D perhaps matches TRBD1 (5 bases). The sequenced sample was PBMCs. This TCR derives from a female donor in good health and CMV-seronegative. DNA of the CDR3: TGCAGCGGTCGACAGACAAACACTGAAGCTTTCTTT. It encodes CSGRQTNTEAFF.